These T cell receptor beta chains were read from a single sample in a study of PD-L1 blockade in urothelial cancer. Libraries were prepared by immunoSEQ multiplex PCR; TCRdb keeps only in-frame clonotypes and omits some of them. The table has 100,000 or so clones, about 89% seen once. Sequenced here: PBMCs, sampled around atezolizumab (anti-PD-L1) treatment. Receptors were obtained from a woman aged 80 or over with urothelial cancer. Each CDR3 is given with its conserved first and last residue. The listing skips clone size in some rows; elsewhere it reads once, few, many or a size class.

TRBJ2-1 - 13 TRBV5-1 CASGGRPGNEQFF
TRBJ2-5 - 11 TRBV2 CASRLDGTQYF
TRBJ2-1 - 18 TRBV9 CASSVEEGGPRSYNEQFF
TRBJ2-3 - 14 TRBV4-1 CASSQDEATDTQYF
TRBJ1-1 - 17 TRBV16 CASSQLSPRQGVTEAFF
TRBJ1-1 - 14 TRBV18 CASSPQQGGTEAFF
TRBJ1-1 - 15 TRBV18 CASSPLQGRTAEAFF
TRBJ2-1 - 15 TRBV5-8 CASSLGRQSYNEQFF
TRBJ2-7 few 14 TRBV5-5 CASSPRTGGYEQYF
TRBJ1-3 - 16 TRBV19 CASSIRPGGLGNTIYF
TRBJ1-2 - 14 TRBV7-8 CASSLWGTGAGYTF
TRBJ1-1 once 16 TRBV15 CATSSLGQGRITEAFF
TRBJ2-3 - 15 TRBV27 CASSLRSLAPDTQYF
TRBJ2-5 - 13 TRBV7-3 CASSLSSVGTQYF
TRBJ2-7 - 14 TRBV2 CASKRTESSYEQYF
TRBJ1-5 once 13 TRBV30 CARAEGTNQPQHF
TRBJ1-1 - 17 TRBV4-1 CASSQGAWTGSGTEAFF
TRBJ1-4 - 11 TRBV20-1 CSANRDEKLFF
TRBJ2-1 - 15 TRBV7-9 CASSPLRGHYNEQFF
TRBJ2-1 - 16 TRBV29-1 CSVEGGAGGSYNEQFF
TRBJ2-7 once 14 TRBV19 CASSPGTGFSEQYF
TRBJ2-7 - 16 TRBV27 CASSLFPGTASYEQYF
TRBJ2-7 - 13 TRBV5-6 CASSLNGLGEQYF
TRBJ2-3 - 15 TRBV6-5 CASSYGDLAPDTQYF
TRBJ1-1 few 15 TRBV19 CASSINRQVDTEAFF
TRBJ2-7 - 12 TRBV11-3 CASSADRHEQYF
TRBJ2-2 - 15 TRBV19 CASSIKSGVAGELFF
TRBJ2-5 - 15 TRBV28 CASSRAVLRSGTQYF
TRBJ1-1 - 14 TRBV18 CASSPQGMNTEAFF
TRBJ1-1 - 16 TRBV18 CASSPLKGQMNTEAFF
TRBJ1-5 - 14 TRBV6-5 CASSSQLGNQPQHF
TRBJ1-3 - 15 TRBV27 CASSPGTVTGNTIYF
TRBJ1-1 - 13 TRBV10-3 CAIQGTQNTEAFF
TRBJ2-5 - 14 TRBV27 CASRTGYNQETQYF
TRBJ1-1 - 13 TRBV2 CASRGPWDREAFF
TRBJ2-4 - 14 TRBV27 CASSPGYYRGIQYF
TRBJ2-2 - 15 TRBV5-5 CASTGTSGSTGELFF
TRBJ2-1 - 14 TRBV5-1 CASRYSGKGDEQFF
TRBJ2-7 - 15 TRBV5-1 CASSFSAGGGYEQYF
TRBJ1-1 - 18 TRBV7-9 CASSSRGDGRQANTEAFF
TRBJ1-1 - 15 TRBV27 CASTQLGQMNTEAFF
TRBJ2-7 - 14 TRBV19 CASSITGTNYEQYF